The 26 T cell receptor beta chains presented below share a single source sample, sequenced in a study of T cell responses to AZD1222 COVID-19 vaccine. The table came from immunoSEQ multiplex PCR; TCRdb's copy has only in-frame clones and leaves some out. This sample has around 250,000 clones, with approximately 93% found just once. Here the sequenced sample was peripheral blood, taken on day 0 of AZD1222 vaccination. Receptor source: an adult in good health.

The gene calls are TRBV7-3 and TRBJ2-5, with 9 bases aligning to TRBD2. Trimming cost V 5 bases and J 0 bases; bases outside gene matches: 1. The V gene's germline CDR1 is SGHTA and CDR2 FQGTGA. The CDR3 is 14 amino acids. The CDR3 nucleotides read TGTGCCAGCAGCCCTAGCGGGAACCAAGAGACCCAGTACTTC. It codes for CASSPSGNQETQYF.

The chain links TRBV5-1 to TRBJ1-1, with a weak D call TRBD1 (5 bases). V was cut by 0 bases and J by 0 bases, with 6 bases left in between. The CDR3 extends over 14 amino acids. The V gene's germline CDR1 is SGHRS and CDR2 YFSETQ. Written as DNA, the CDR3 is TGCGCCAGCAGCTTGGGGGGCCTGAACACTGAAGCTTTCTTT. Its translation: CASSLGGLNTEAFF.

The chain is built from TRBV2 and TRBJ2-1, with 12 nucleotides matching TRBD2. V lost 6 bases to trimming and J lost 3 bases; unmatched junction nucleotides: 6. The CDR3 length is 16 residues. The germline CDR1 and CDR2 sequences are SNHLY and FYNNEI. The CDR3 spells CASRPSGGAVYNEQFF. The CDR3 bases are TGTGCCAGCAGACCTAGCGGGGGGGCGGTCTACAATGAGCAGTTCTTC.

This rearrangement joins TRBV4-2 to TRBJ2-3; 12 bases are shared with TRBD1. CDR1 and CDR2 from the germline V gene are LGHNA and YNFKEQ. Trimming cost V 1 base and J 4 bases; bases outside gene matches: 6. This CDR3 is 17 amino acids long. This CDR3 is CASSQAGTGGIADTQYF. The DNA for the CDR3 is TGTGCCAGCAGCCAAGCTGGGACAGGGGGCATAGCAGATACGCAGTATTTT.

The chain combines TRBV10-3 with TRBJ2-7; weak D call: TRBD2 (5 bases). Looked up from germline, CDR1 is ENHRY and CDR2 is SYGVKD. Trimming shortened V by 7 bases and J by 4 bases, and 11 bases separated the two germline ends. The CDR3 loop spans 12 amino acids. CDR3 nucleotide sequence: TGTGCCATCAAGGACGGGGAGTACGAGCAGTACTTC. Its translation: CAIKDGEYEQYF.

The chain combines TRBV4-2 with TRBJ1-5, with a possible D match to TRBD1 (5 bases). Between the trimmed V and J ends, which lost 0 bases and 4 bases, there was a span of 13 bases. Germline lookup yields CDR1 LGHNA and CDR2 YNFKEQ. This CDR3 comprises 16 residues. In nucleotides, the CDR3 is TGTGCCAGCAGCCAAGATGAGGGGACCTTTAATCAGCCCCAGCATTTT. It translates to CASSQDEGTFNQPQHF.

The chain joins TRBV11-2 to TRBJ1-3; D not certain. The CDR3 extends over 15 amino acids. The V end lost 5 bases, the J end lost 0 bases, and 11 bases lay between the germline ends. The germline CDR1 and CDR2 sequences are SGHAT and FQNNGV. The CDR3 bases are TGTGCCAGCAGCCAGCGGACTGCCTCTGGAAACACCATATATTTT. Translated, it gives CASSQRTASGNTIYF.

This clone was counted once. The chain has TRBV2 and TRBJ1-5; D perhaps matches TRBD1 (5 bases). The CDR3 consists of 13 residues. Germline CDR1 is SNHLY and CDR2 is FYNNEI. V shed 4 bases and J shed 6 bases, with 10 bases lying between them. CDR3 nucleotide sequence: TGTGCCAGCAGTGGGGCAGGGAGTCAGCCCCAGCATTTT. The encoded protein is CASSGAGSQPQHF.

The V call is TRBV10-3, the J call TRBJ2-2; TRBD1 aligns across 9 bases. Trimming at V came to 6 bases and at J to 4 bases, leaving 6 bases not matched to a gene. The CDR3 is 15 residues long. CDR1 and CDR2 from the germline V gene are ENHRY and SYGVKD. As DNA, the CDR3 is TGTGCCATCAGATCGGACAGGGGAACCACCGGGGAGCTGTTTTTT. The encoded protein is CAIRSDRGTTGELFF.

The rearrangement joins TRBV6-1 to TRBJ1-2, with 9 bases matching TRBD1. V gave up 4 bases and J gave up 3 bases; unmatched junction bases: 9. The CDR3 runs 16 residues. The germline gives CDR1 MNHNS, CDR2 SASEGT. The CDR3 region is CASSGKGTGYDYGYTF. As DNA, the CDR3 is TGTGCCAGCAGTGGGAAAGGGACAGGGTACGACTATGGCTACACCTTC.

The J gene is TRBJ2-1, the V gene TRBV9; no definite D call. Germline CDR1 and CDR2: SGDLS and YYNGEE. With 3 bases removed from V and 4 bases from J, the gap between germline ends came to 5 bases. The CDR3 length is 12 residues. The CDR3 DNA sequence: TGTGCCAGCAGCGCCGATTACAATGAGCAGTTCTTC. This sequence encodes CASSADYNEQFF.

The chain combines TRBV28 with TRBJ1-5; D is perhaps TRBD1 (5 bases). CDR1 and CDR2 from the germline V gene are MDHEN and SYDVKM. The CDR3 extends over 14 amino acids. V dropped 5 bases and J dropped 2 bases, with 10 bases sitting between them. CDR3 nucleotides: TGTGCCAGCAGTGCCGGAGGGGGCAATCAGCCCCAGCATTTT. Protein sequence: CASSAGGGNQPQHF.

CDR3 sequence (DNA): TGTGCCAGCAGCAAAAGCTCCTACGAGCAGTACTTC. The encoded protein is CASSKSSYEQYF. The rearrangement joins TRBV3-1 (or the pseudogene TRBV3-2) to TRBJ2-7; D call uncertain. In germline, CDR1 is LGHDT, CDR2 YNNKEL (reference sequence). The CDR3 is 12 amino acids. V was trimmed by 5 bases and J by 0 bases, leaving 5 bases between them.

This chain joins TRBV3-1 (or the pseudogene TRBV3-2) and TRBJ1-6; D not certain. V was cut by 4 bases and J by 7 bases, with 5 bases left in between. The germline CDR1 and CDR2 sequences are LGHDT and YNNKEL (reference sequence). The CDR3 covers 12 residues. The CDR3 protein is CASSLPNSPLHF. CDR3 bases: TGTGCCAGCAGCCTACCGAATTCACCCCTCCACTTT.

The chain joins TRBV10-3 to TRBJ2-7; D is possibly TRBD1 (5 bases). From germline, CDR1 is ENHRY and CDR2 SYGVKD. The ends were cut back, 1 base at V and 5 bases at J, with 12 bases in the middle. This CDR3 is built from 14 residues. The CDR3 region is CAISEWQGNDEQYF. The DNA of the CDR3 is TGTGCCATCAGTGAGTGGCAGGGAAACGACGAGCAGTACTTC.

The rearrangement links TRBV6-5 to TRBJ1-1; D remains ambiguous. Between the trimmed V and J ends, which lost 6 bases and 1 base, there was a span of 6 bases. The CDR3 is made up of 12 amino acids. Germline lookup yields CDR1 MNHEY and CDR2 SVGAGI. The CDR3 DNA reads as TGTGCCAGCAGGCCAGGGAACACTGAAGCTTTCTTT. Translating it yields CASRPGNTEAFF.

The chain has TRBV5-1 and TRBJ1-4; D not certain. Germline CDR1 and CDR2: SGHRS and YFSETQ. The CDR3 sequence is 15 residues long. With 0 bases removed from V and 4 bases from J, the gap between germline ends came to 10 bases. The CDR3 spells CASSLVGEVNEKLFF. As DNA, the CDR3 is TGCGCCAGCAGCTTGGTTGGGGAAGTTAATGAAAAACTGTTTTTT. The full variable domain, rest sourced from reference TRBV5-1 and TRBJ1-4, is KAGVTQTPRYLIKTRGQQVTLSCSPISGHRSVSWYQQTPGQGLQFLFEYFSETQRNKGNFPGRFSGRQFSNSRSEMNVSTLELGDSALYLCASSLVGEVNEKLFFGSGTQLSVL.

The CDR3 DNA reads as TGTGCCAGCAGCCCAGGGCCCACAGACTATGGCTACACCTTC. It codes for CASSPGPTDYGYTF. The chain uses TRBV7-8 and TRBJ1-2, with D tentatively TRBD1 (5 bases). With 5 bases removed from V and 3 bases from J, the gap between germline ends came to 13 bases. Germline values: CDR1 SGHVS, CDR2 FQNEAQ. The CDR3 covers 14 residues.

The chain employs TRBV2 and TRBJ2-7, with a possible D match to TRBD2 (5 bases). Germline CDR1 reads SNHLY; CDR2 reads FYNNEI. The CDR3 spans 14 residues. V shed 4 bases and J shed 5 bases, with 15 bases lying between them. The CDR3 protein is CASSATRFGHEQYF. CDR3 nucleotide sequence: TGTGCCAGCAGTGCAACTAGGTTTGGGCACGAGCAGTACTTC.

This rearrangement joins TRBV11-1 to TRBJ2-1, with a tentative D call TRBD2 (5 bases). Trimming pared 4 bases from V and 2 bases from J, leaving 15 bases between. This CDR3 is built from 16 residues. The V gene's germline CDR1 is SGHAT and CDR2 FQDESV (reference sequence). CDR3 region: CASSSTRVQTYNEQFF. Written as DNA, the CDR3 is TGTGCCAGCAGCTCAACGAGGGTTCAGACCTACAATGAGCAGTTCTTC.

The rearrangement links TRBV28 to TRBJ2-7; TRBD1 might be the D (5 bases). V shed 5 bases and J shed 2 bases, with 10 bases lying between them. CDR1 is MDHEN, CDR2 SYDVKM, per germline. CDR3 length equals 13 residues. CDR3 region: CASSPRRAYEQYF. CDR3 bases: TGTGCCAGCAGTCCTCGCAGGGCCTACGAGCAGTACTTC.

The rearrangement links TRBV28 to TRBJ1-2, with 7 positions matching TRBD1. Germline loops: CDR1 MDHEN, CDR2 SYDVKM. CDR3 length equals 12 residues. With 2 bases clipped from V and 11 bases from J, the junction kept 5 bases outside the gene matches. The CDR3 DNA follows: TGTGCCAGCAGTTTAGGTGACAGGGAATACACCTTC. It is translated as CASSLGDREYTF.

The genes are TRBV6-5 and TRBJ2-7; 7 bases line up with TRBD1. The CDR3 covers 15 residues. The germline gives CDR1 MNHEY, CDR2 SVGAGI. Germline trimming cut 6 bases from V and 2 bases from J; bases unmatched to any gene: 10. This CDR3 reads CASSSQGNFPYEQYF. For the CDR3, the DNA is TGTGCCAGCAGCTCACAGGGGAACTTCCCCTACGAGCAGTACTTC.

V is TRBV2 and J is TRBJ2-2; weak D call: TRBD1 (7 bases). Trimming cost V 5 bases and J 6 bases, with 13 bases left between them. Germline CDR1 SNHLY, CDR2 FYNNEI. The CDR3 loop spans 14 amino acids. CDR3 region: CASSRQGGAGELFF. The CDR3 DNA reads TGTGCCAGCAGTAGACAGGGAGGCGCCGGGGAGCTGTTTTTT. The full variable domain, with the rest looked up from reference TRBV2 and TRBJ2-2, is EPEVTQTPSHQVTQMGQEVILRCVPISNHLYFYWYRQILGQKVEFLVSFYNNEISEKSEIFDDQFSVERPDGSNFTLKIRSTKLEDSAMYFCASSRQGGAGELFFGEGSRLTVL.

J is TRBJ2-6 and V is TRBV19; D unclear. The CDR3 is 13 amino acids. CDR1 is LNHDA, CDR2 SQIVND, per germline (reference sequence). V dropped 1 base and J dropped 3 bases, with 1 base sitting between them. This chain's CDR3 is CASSIGGANVLTF. The CDR3 nucleotides are TGTGCCAGTAGTATAGGTGGGGCCAACGTCCTGACTTTC.

This chain links TRBV5-1 with TRBJ2-5; 7 bases map to TRBD1. This CDR3 has 14 residues. Germline lookup yields CDR1 SGHRS and CDR2 YFSETQ. With 2 bases clipped from V and 2 bases from J, the junction kept 3 bases outside the gene matches. The CDR3 protein is CASSFGQVQETQYF. In nucleotides, the CDR3 is TGCGCCAGCAGCTTTGGACAGGTTCAAGAGACCCAGTACTTC.